The clone carrying this T cell receptor (beta chain) was counted between two and nine times. No antigen is known for it. Some clones are missing from TCRdb's copy, which holds only in-frame ones; the method was immunoSEQ multiplex PCR. The data show approximately 32,000 clones, approximately 80% seen once. The data were obtained in a study of T cells in localized non-small cell lung cancer. Study results and limitations: Higher adjacent-lung clonality was associated with shorter survival.

Trimming pared 3 bases from V and 8 bases from J, leaving 10 bases between. The CDR3 is 12 amino acids. Germline V CDR1 and CDR2: MGHRA, YSYEKL. The sequences come from peripheral blood, collected before any cancer treatment. The rearrangement uses TRBV4-1 and TRBJ1-2, with no clear D. This TCR came from a male donor aged 60 or older with stage III squamous cell lung carcinoma. The CDR3 region has the DNA TGCGCCAGCAGCCAGGGGTGGGAAGGCTACACCTTC. It encodes CASSQGWEGYTF.